The 6 T cell receptor beta chains listed next were all sequenced from one sample in a study of T cell changes during pregnancy in multiple sclerosis. Clones were read by immunoSEQ multiplex PCR, and TCRdb kept only the in-frame ones, dropping some. The table lists 75,000 to 95,000 clones, around 92% of them singletons. Source: peripheral blood, taken after pregnancy. The receptor set was obtained from a female donor with multiple sclerosis, enrolled in a pregnancy study.

This chain joins TRBV6-1 and TRBJ2-6; D not resolved. The V and J ends lost 4 bases and 4 bases respectively, with 11 bases between them. Per the germline V gene, CDR1 is MNHNS and CDR2 is SASEGT. The CDR3 runs to 15 residues. The CDR3 loop is CASSGEVSGANVLTF. DNA of the CDR3: TGTGCCAGCAGTGGAGAGGTATCCGGGGCCAACGTCCTGACTTTC.

The rearrangement joins TRBV5-4 to TRBJ1-1; a weak D match, TRBD1 (5 bases). The CDR3 has 14 amino acids. V lost 3 bases and J lost 3, with 12 bases in between. Germline V gives CDR1 SGHNT, CDR2 YYREEE (reference sequence). The CDR3 DNA reads as TGTGCCAGCAGCTCAAATCTAGGGGACACTGAAGCTTTCTTT. Residues: CASSSNLGDTEAFF.

The chain uses TRBV7-8 and TRBJ1-1; TRBD1 matches 10 bases. CDR1 and CDR2 from the germline V gene are SGHVS and FQNEAQ. The length of the CDR3 is 17 residues. J gave up 3 bases and V 0 bases, and 7 bases lay outside the gene matches. The CDR3: CASSLAPWDRGDTEAFF. Written as DNA, the CDR3 is TGTGCCAGCAGCTTAGCCCCTTGGGACAGGGGAGACACTGAAGCTTTCTTT.

This chain joins TRBV29-1 and TRBJ2-1, with D possibly TRBD2 on 6 matching bases. This CDR3 is built from 17 residues. V was shortened by 1 base and J by 0 bases, with 16 bases between the two germline ends. CDR1 and CDR2 (germline): SQVTM, ANQGSEA. The CDR3 DNA follows: TGCAGCGTTGAAGGACTAGGGGTCCTCATCTCCTACAATGAGCAGTTCTTC. The encoded protein is CSVEGLGVLISYNEQFF.

This chain connects TRBV4-2 to TRBJ2-1; D unclear. Germline V gene data show CDR1 as LGHNA and CDR2 as YNFKEQ. This CDR3 contains 16 residues. V lost 4 bases and J 0 bases, leaving 13 bases between the germline ends. CDR3 loop: CASSPVGGSSYNEQFF. Here the CDR3 DNA reads TGTGCCAGCAGCCCCGTCGGCGGTAGCTCCTACAATGAGCAGTTCTTC.

The CDR3 loop reads CASGLLAGGPRNEQFF. CDR3 in DNA: TGTGCCAGCGGGCTACTAGCGGGAGGGCCTCGGAATGAGCAGTTCTTC. V gene TRBV27 combines with J gene TRBJ2-1; 13 positions agree with TRBD2. The CDR3 sequence is 16 residues long. Looked up from germline, CDR1 is MNHEY and CDR2 is SMNVEV (reference sequence). With V trimmed by 8 bases and J by 7 bases, 11 bases remained unmatched.